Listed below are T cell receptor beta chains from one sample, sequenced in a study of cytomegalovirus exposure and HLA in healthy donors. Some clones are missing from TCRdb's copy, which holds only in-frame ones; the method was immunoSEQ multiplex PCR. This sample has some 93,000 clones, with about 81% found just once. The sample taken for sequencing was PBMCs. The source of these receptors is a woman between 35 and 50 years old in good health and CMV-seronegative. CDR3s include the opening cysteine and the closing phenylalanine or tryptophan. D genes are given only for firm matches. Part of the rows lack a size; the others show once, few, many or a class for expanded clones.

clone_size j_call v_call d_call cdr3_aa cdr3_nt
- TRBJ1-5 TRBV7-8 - CQAGSNQPQHF TGCCAGGCGGGGAGCAATCAGCCCCAGCATTTT
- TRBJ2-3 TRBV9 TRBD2 CASSERTSGRAYGDTQYF TGTGCCAGCAGCGAGAGGACTAGCGGGAGGGCCTATGGAGATACGCAGTATTTT
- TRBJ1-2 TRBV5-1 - CASSLHRANYGYTF TGCGCCAGCAGCTTGCACAGGGCTAACTATGGCTACACCTTC
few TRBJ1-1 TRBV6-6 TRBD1 CASSYQGAITEAFF TGTGCCAGCAGTTACCAGGGGGCGATTACTGAAGCTTTCTTT
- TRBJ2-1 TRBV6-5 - CASSYSGREQFF TGTGCCAGCAGTTACTCGGGCAGGGAGCAGTTCTTC
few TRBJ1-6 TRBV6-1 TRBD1 CASSSGTGFSSPLHF TGTGCCAGCAGTTCCGGGACAGGTTTTAGTTCACCCCTCCACTTT
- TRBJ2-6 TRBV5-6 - CASSLGLVGSRIVANVLTF TGTGCCAGCAGCTTGGGACTAGTAGGGAGTAGGATCGTGGCCAACGTCCTGACTTTC
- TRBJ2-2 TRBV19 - CASSRRAGRTGELFF TGTGCCAGTAGTAGGCGCGCGGGCCGAACCGGGGAGCTGTTTTTT
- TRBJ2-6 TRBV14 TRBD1 CASRQGKGANVLTF TGTGCCAGCAGACAGGGGAAAGGGGCCAACGTCCTGACTTTC
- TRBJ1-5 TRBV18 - CASSPSQGDQPQHF TGTGCCAGCTCACCATCGCAGGGTGATCAGCCCCAGCATTTT